The subject of this entry is one TCR beta chain. Its antigen is as yet unknown. Then a second PCR, running about 7 to 11 cycles, was carried out with a sample-barcoded 5' primer and a J-beta primer mix. The yield of each sample was at least 3 million CDR3-containing paired-end reads. TCRdb independently ran MiXCR on the 5' RACE reads; one entry per CDR3 protein. The sample shows about 1.8 million distinct CDR3 sequences, less than 50% of them seen only once. This entry comes from a study of blood T cells in healthy people across ages. The study's findings and limits: Across samples, TCR beta diversity tracked strongly with naive T cell percentage.

The TCR sequence derives from a woman aged 40-49 years in good health. The sequenced sample was blood.

CDR3 nucleotide sequence: TGTGCCAGCAGTGAAGCCAGGACTAGCCGAGAGACCCAGTACTTC. Amino acid sequence: CASSEARTSRETQYF. V usage is TRBV2 and J usage is TRBJ2-5; 8 bases map to TRBD2. Germline V gene sequence: CDR1 SNHLY, CDR2 FYNNEI. This CDR3 region has 15 residues. Losses at the gene ends were 0 bases for V and 4 bases for J; bases not matched to a gene: 4.